This T cell receptor beta chain was documented in a study of beta chain features in type 1 diabetes. Study results and limitations: Whatever favoring of shorter templates PCR might show would apply equally to patients and controls. Insertions at VDJ junctions were less frequent in type 1 diabetes patients. These patients also deleted more nucleotides at the same junctions. Among patients with Type 1 diabetes, TCRB CDR3s were moderately but significantly shorter in every one of the four CD4+ subsets.

The entirety of the isolated RNA underwent reverse transcription, so expressed TCRB transcripts were sequenced. Repertoires were generated with immunoSEQ multiplex PCR, while TCRdb's copy carries only in-frame clones and drops some. The sample contains 250,000 to 350,000 clones, around an eighth of which appear only once. The CDR3 is 15 amino acids. Trimming left V 7 bases short and J 2 bases short, with 15 bases between. Germline CDR1 SNHLY, CDR2 FYNNEI. On this clone: What it binds is not known.

The specimen was naive CD4+ T cells from blood. The V and J genes are TRBV2 and TRBJ2-1, with D possibly matching TRBD2 (6 bases). The source is a man under 40 with type 1 diabetes. The CDR3 region has the DNA TGTGCCAGCACGGCGGAGCGGGCTACCTACAATGAGCAGTTCTTC. Encoded protein: CASTAERATYNEQFF.